This T cell receptor beta chain appears in the sequencing data of a study of response to subunit inactivated influenza vaccine. This clonotype came up many times. The germline gives CDR1 SQVTM, CDR2 ANQGSEA. Trimming took off 3 bases at V and 3 bases at J, with 8 bases between the two ends. The CDR3 is 13 residues long. Using its own MiXCR run on the RT-PCR reads, TCRdb lists one record per CDR3 protein. The data contain around 850,000 distinct CDR3 sequences, less than 20% of them singletons. The J gene is TRBJ1-4, the V gene TRBV29-1, with D unclear. This clonotype originated in a man aged 45-65 years who received an inactivated influenza vaccine. Source: PBMCs from blood, taken less than 6 days after vaccination. This CDR3 is CSVEFGPNEKLFF. CDR3 nucleotides: TGCAGCGTTGAGTTTGGCCCTAATGAAAAACTGTTTTTT.